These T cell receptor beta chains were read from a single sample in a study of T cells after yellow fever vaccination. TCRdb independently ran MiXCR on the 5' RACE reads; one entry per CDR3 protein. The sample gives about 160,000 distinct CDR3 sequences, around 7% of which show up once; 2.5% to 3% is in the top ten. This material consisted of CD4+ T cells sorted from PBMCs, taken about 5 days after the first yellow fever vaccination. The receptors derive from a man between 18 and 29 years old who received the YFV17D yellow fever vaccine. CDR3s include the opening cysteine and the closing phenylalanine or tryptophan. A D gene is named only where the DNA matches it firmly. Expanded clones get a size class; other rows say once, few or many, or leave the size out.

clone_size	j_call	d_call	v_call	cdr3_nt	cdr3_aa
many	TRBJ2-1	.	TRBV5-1	TGCGCCAGCAGCTTATTGGTTGAGCAGTTCTTC	CASSLLVEQFF
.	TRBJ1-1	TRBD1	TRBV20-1	TGCAGTGCTCGGAAGGGGGCCTGGGTGAACACTGAAGCTTTCTTT	CSARKGAWVNTEAFF
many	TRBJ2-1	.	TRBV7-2	TGTGCCAGCAGCTTAGCGGGGTTCAGGAGTGATGAGCAGTTCTTC	CASSLAGFRSDEQFF
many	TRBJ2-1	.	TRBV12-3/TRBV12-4	TGTGCCAGCAGTTTTAATTCAGGGGGGGAGCAGTTCTTC	CASSFNSGGEQFF
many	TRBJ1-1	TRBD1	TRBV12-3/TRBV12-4	TGTGCCAGCAGACCTGACAGGGAGAACACTGAAGCTTTCTTT	CASRPDRENTEAFF
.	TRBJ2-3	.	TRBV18	TGTGCCAGCTCACCACCATCGGTCACAGATACGCAGTATTTT	CASSPPSVTDTQYF
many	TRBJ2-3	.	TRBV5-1	TGCGCCAGCAGAGTAGCGGTGAGCACAGATACGCAGTATTTT	CASRVAVSTDTQYF
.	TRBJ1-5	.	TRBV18	TGTGCCAGCTCACCACCAGGGACAAGCAATCAGCCCCAGCATTTT	CASSPPGTSNQPQHF
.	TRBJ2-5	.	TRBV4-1	TGCGCCAGCAGCCAAGCGCCGTCGGAAGCGAGAGAGACCCAGTACTTC	CASSQAPSEARETQYF
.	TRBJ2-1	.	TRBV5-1	TGCGCCAGCAGCTTGGACAGGCTGTACAATGAGCAGTTCTTC	CASSLDRLYNEQFF
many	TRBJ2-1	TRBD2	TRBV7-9	TGTGCCAGCAGCCCCTTTAGCGGGAGCTCCTACAATGAGCAGTTCTTC	CASSPFSGSSYNEQFF
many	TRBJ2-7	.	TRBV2	TGTGCCAGCAGGGGGACTGTGACTTCTTACGAGCAGTACTTC	CASRGTVTSYEQYF
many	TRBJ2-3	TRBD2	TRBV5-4	TGTGCCAGCAGCTTCGGACTAGCGGGAGAAGATACGCAGTATTTT	CASSFGLAGEDTQYF
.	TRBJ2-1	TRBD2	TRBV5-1	TGCGCCAGCAGCCAGATCGGGGGGGAAATCGACAATGAGCAGTTCTTC	CASSQIGGEIDNEQFF
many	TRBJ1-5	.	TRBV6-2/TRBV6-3	TGTGCCAGCAGTTATGAACACCTTTATCAGCCCCAGCATTTT	CASSYEHLYQPQHF
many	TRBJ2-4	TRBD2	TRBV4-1	TGCGCCAGCAGCCAAGATCAGACTAGCGGGGGGGGAAACATTCAGTACTTC	CASSQDQTSGGGNIQYF
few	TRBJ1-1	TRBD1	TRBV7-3	TGTGCCAGCAGCCGGAGGGACAGGGAGGACACTGAAGCTTTCTTT	CASSRRDREDTEAFF
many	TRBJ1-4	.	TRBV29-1	TGCAGCGTCATAGCCGAAGGGAATCCAAAACTGTTTTTT	CSVIAEGNPKLFF
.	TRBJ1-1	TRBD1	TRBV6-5	TGTGCCAGCAGTTCCGCCGGGACAGACGAGCCTGAAGCTTTCTTT	CASSSAGTDEPEAFF
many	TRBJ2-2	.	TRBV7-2	TGTGCCAGCAGCTCTTCCCAGGGAGCGACCGGGGAGCTGTTTTTT	CASSSSQGATGELFF
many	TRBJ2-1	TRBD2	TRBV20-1	TGCAGTGCTAAGACAGCCGGGACTAGCGAACAGTTCTTC	CSAKTAGTSEQFF
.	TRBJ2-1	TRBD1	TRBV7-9	TGTGCCAGCGCCAGGGGGTCCCTTTACAATGAGCAGTTCTTC	CASARGSLYNEQFF
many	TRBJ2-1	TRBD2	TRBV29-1	TGCAGCGTTGACACCCTAGCGGCTCGGGCCAATGAGCAGTTCTTC	CSVDTLAARANEQFF
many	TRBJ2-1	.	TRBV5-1	TGCGCCAGCAGCTTGGGTCAGGGCTATGAGCAGTTCTTC	CASSLGQGYEQFF
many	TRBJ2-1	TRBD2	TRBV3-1	TGTGCCAGCAGCCAAGATCTTTTCGGGGGGTTTTACAATGAGCAGTTCTTC	CASSQDLFGGFYNEQFF
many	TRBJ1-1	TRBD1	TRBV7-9	TGTGCCAGCAGCTTAGCCGGGACAGGGGGATTGGACGGAGCTTTCTTT	CASSLAGTGGLDGAFF
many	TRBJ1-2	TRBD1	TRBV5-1	TGCGCCAGCAGCAGCCGGGACAGGGACTATGGCTACACCTTC	CASSSRDRDYGYTF
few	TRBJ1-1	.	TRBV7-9	TGTGCCAGCAGCTTAGGTAGTCTATCGGGGATTGACACTGAAGCTTTCTTT	CASSLGSLSGIDTEAFF
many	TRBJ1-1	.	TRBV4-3	TGCGCCAGCAGCCGCCGGAGTGCCTCTGAAGCTTTCTTT	CASSRRSASEAFF
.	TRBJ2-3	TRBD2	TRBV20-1	TGCAGTGCACCCCAGCGACTAGCGGGGACAGATACGCAGTATTTT	CSAPQRLAGTDTQYF
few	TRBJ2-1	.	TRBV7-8	TGTGCCAGCAGCCCCCAGCGGGTGGGAGGTCGGAATGAGCAGTTCTTC	CASSPQRVGGRNEQFF
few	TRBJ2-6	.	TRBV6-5	TGTGCCAGCAGTTATTTGAGTACCACCAACTCTGGGGCCAACGTCCTGACTTTC	CASSYLSTTNSGANVLTF
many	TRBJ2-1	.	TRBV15	TGTGCCACCAGCAGAGATCCCCACAGCACCAATGAGCAGTTCTTC	CATSRDPHSTNEQFF
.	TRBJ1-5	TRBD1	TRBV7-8	TGTGCCAGCAGCTTAGTTTCCGGGACAGGGGGTCAGCCCCAGCATTTT	CASSLVSGTGGQPQHF
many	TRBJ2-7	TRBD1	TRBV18	TGTGCCAGCTCAGGGACAGCGTACGAGCAGTACTTC	CASSGTAYEQYF
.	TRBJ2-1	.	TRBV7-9	TGTGCCAGCAGCTTAGCGGGGGGCCGGAACTACAATGAGCAGTTCTTC	CASSLAGGRNYNEQFF
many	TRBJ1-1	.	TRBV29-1	TGCAGCGTTGAAGTGAGGGGCAGAGCCACTGAAGCTTTCTTT	CSVEVRGRATEAFF
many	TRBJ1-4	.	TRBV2	TGTGCCAGCGGGCCCGGGGGGGCTCAGGAAAAACTGTTTTTT	CASGPGGAQEKLFF